This T cell receptor (beta chain) was retrieved from a study of CD8+CD57+ T cells in acquired aplastic anemia. In the study overall: Sorted CD4+ plus CD8+ cells gave DNA averaging roughly 3 ug. Reads per healthy sample averaged around 10 million (CD4+) and 11 million to 13 million (CD8+).

Study-level findings and limits: There were twenty-nine CD8+ CDR3 sequences that occurred in both patients and controls.

CDR3 and TCR beta VDJ profiling relied on a genomic DNA template. MiXCR, applied by TCRdb to the reads, yields one record per CDR3 protein. Of about 200,000 distinct CDR3 sequences in the sample, approximately 35% were seen once. This clonotype was counted at least ten times. Its antigen is currently unknown. The clonotype comes from a human donor in good health, serving as a control. The sample taken for sequencing was sorted CD4+, CD8+, or CD8+CD57+ T cells (not recorded which) from PBMCs.

CDR3 DNA: TGTGCCAGCAGTTTGTCAGGTAACGGCTACACCTTC. This sequence encodes CASSLSGNGYTF. This chain joins TRBV12-3 or TRBV12-4 and TRBJ1-2; D call uncertain. Trimming shortened V by 3 bases and J by 8 bases, and 10 bases separated the two germline ends. This CDR3 contains 12 residues.